This TCR beta chain stems from a study of human T cells and chemical hapten exposure. This clonotype was seen a few times. Germline V gene lookup returns CDR1 SNHLY and CDR2 FYNNEI. The CDR3 has 13 residues. The V gene lost 7 bases and the J gene lost 4 bases, with 13 bases spanning the gap. The time point here: patch test 3, about 24 weeks after DPC sensitization. As to treatment: therapeutic diphenylcyclopropenone sensitization with weekly scalp DPC. TCRdb called the RACE reads again in MiXCR, with one record for every CDR3 protein. The repertoire holds around 85,000 distinct CDR3 sequences, with 13% as singletons.

The sequenced sample was whole blood, obtained in connection with sensitization to the hapten diphenylcyclopropenone (DPC). The TCR was taken from a woman between 45 and 60 years old with alopecia areata. Some clones in this sample may be carry-over from other donors' samples. The chain is built from TRBV2 and TRBJ1-1; D unclear. CDR3 coding DNA: TGTGCCAGCACGAGCAGAAGACCCACTGAAGCTTTCTTT. Translation gives CASTSRRPTEAFF.